The 15 T cell receptor beta chains below come from one sample, sequenced in a study of shared clonotypes between healthy human individuals. TCRdb's table, derived via immunoSEQ multiplex PCR, lists solely in-frame clones and lacks some. The sample consists of some 1,600,000 clones, approximately 98% of them appearing once. The sample consisted of naive CD4+ T cells sorted from blood. Regarding subset: CD45RA+ positively selected. The receptors stem from a man under 40 in good health.

This clone was detected many times. Additional DNA sequences in this sample encode the identical CDR3. The chain is built from TRBV5-1 and TRBJ2-5; D uncertain. CDR3 length: 11 amino acids. Germline CDR1 SGHRS, CDR2 YFSETQ. V shed 0 bases and J shed 5 bases, with 2 bases lying between them. CDR3 nucleotides: TGCGCCAGCAGCTTGGAGGAGACCCAGTACTTC. It yields the protein CASSLEETQYF.

This chain connects TRBV7-2 to TRBJ2-7; D unresolved. V was pared by 5 bases and J by 4 bases, with 6 bases between. The CDR3 is 11 residues long. Germline V gene data show CDR1 as SGHTA and CDR2 as FQGNSA. CDR3 sequence (DNA): TGTGCCAGCAGCGGCCGGTACGAGCAGTACTTC. Translated: CASSGRYEQYF.

This chain connects TRBV6-4 to TRBJ2-3, with D possibly TRBD2 on 6 matching bases. V was trimmed by 7 bases and J by 4 bases, leaving 18 bases between them. The CDR3 extends over 15 amino acids. Germline values: CDR1 MRHNA, CDR2 SNTAGT. In nucleotides, the CDR3 is TGTGCCAGCACCGACCGGCGGGACCCACCAGATACGCAGTATTTT. Translated, it gives CASTDRRDPPDTQYF.

The chain uses TRBV29-1 and TRBJ2-4, with D maybe TRBD1 (6 bases). The CDR3 totals 12 residues. Germline CDR1 reads SQVTM; CDR2 reads ANQGSEA. V was cut by 6 bases and J by 4 bases, with 10 bases left in between. CDR3 sequence reads: CSVHQGKNIQYF. The CDR3 DNA follows: TGCAGCGTCCATCAGGGGAAAAACATTCAGTACTTC.

The CDR3 spells CASRTGPYEQYF. The CDR3 DNA is TGTGCCAGCCGTACGGGTCCCTACGAGCAGTACTTC. The chain uses TRBV6-4 and TRBJ2-7; D call uncertain. CDR3 length: 12 residues. Trimming took off 8 bases at V and 2 bases at J, with 10 bases between the two ends. Per germline, CDR1 MRHNA and CDR2 SNTAGT.

This chain links TRBV27 with TRBJ2-2; TRBD2 matches 10 bases. After removal of 2 bases from V and 7 bases from J, the junction contained 10 bases not matched to a gene. Germline values: CDR1 MNHEY, CDR2 SMNVEV (reference sequence). The CDR3 has 17 amino acids. CDR3 sequence (DNA): TGTGCCAGCAGTTTAGTGTTGGCTAGCGGGAGTGTCGGGGAGCTGTTTTTT. Residues: CASSLVLASGSVGELFF.

On this clone: The junction does not match germline at one end; this may be a read error. The V gene is TRBV7-7, the J gene TRBJ2-1; 10 bases line up with TRBD2. Germline loops: CDR1 SSHAT, CDR2 FNYEAQ (reference sequence). This CDR3 has 19 amino acids. This CDR3 reads CASSSGLAIPRSSYNEQFF. The CDR3 DNA follows: TGTGCTAGCAGCTCGGGACTAGCGATACCCCGGAGCTCCTACAATGAGCAGTTCTTC.

The chain uses TRBV5-6 and TRBJ2-3, with TRBD1 matching 8 bases. The CDR3 sequence is 15 residues long. V gave up 0 bases and J gave up 3 bases; unmatched junction bases: 3. Germline CDR1 reads SGHDT; CDR2 reads YYEEEE. For the CDR3, the DNA is TGTGCCAGCAGCTTGGAGGACAGGGAAACAGATACGCAGTATTTT. Its protein product is CASSLEDRETDTQYF.

This chain links TRBV14 with TRBJ2-1; 9 nucleotides agree with TRBD2. Germline assignment: CDR1 SGHDN and CDR2 FVKESK. The CDR3 covers 16 residues. V gave up 0 bases and J gave up 9 bases; unmatched junction bases: 9. DNA of the CDR3: TGTGCCAGCAGCCAAGATCCGCTAGCGGGATTGGTTGAGCAGTTCTTC. It specifies CASSQDPLAGLVEQFF.

The chain employs TRBV15 and TRBJ2-1; D gene ambiguous. V lost 1 base and J 9 bases, leaving 16 bases between the germline ends. Germline V gene lookup returns CDR1 LNHNV and CDR2 YYDKDF (reference sequence). This CDR3 is 15 amino acids long. As DNA, the CDR3 is TGTGCCACCAGCAGAGGGGGTCCCAGCCCGGGTGAGCAGTTCTTC. Its translation is CATSRGGPSPGEQFF. The variable domain in full, completed from reference TRBV15 and TRBJ2-1, reads DAMVIQNPRYQVTQFGKPVTLSCSQTLNHNVMYWYQQKSSQAPKLLFHYYDKDFNNEADTPDNFQSRRPNTSFCFLDIRSPGLGDTAMYLCATSRGGPSPGEQFFGPGTRLTVL.

V gene TRBV9 combines with J gene TRBJ1-2, with 8 bases identical to TRBD1. The CDR3 contains 15 residues. The germline V gene has CDR1 SGDLS and CDR2 YYNGEE. Trimming at V came to 0 bases and at J to 8 bases, leaving 9 bases not matched to a gene. The CDR3 sequence: CASSVGAGGKFGYTF. The CDR3 region has the DNA TGTGCCAGCAGCGTAGGGGCAGGGGGCAAGTTCGGCTACACCTTC.

As concerns this clone: This CDR3 is also generated by other DNA sequences in the sample. The rearrangement joins TRBV18 to TRBJ2-7; D call uncertain. In germline, CDR1 is KGHSH, CDR2 LQKENI. The CDR3 runs to 12 residues. Trimming took off 0 bases at V and 7 bases at J, with 7 bases between the two ends. The DNA for the CDR3 is TGTGCCAGCTCACCACCGGGCGGAGAGCAGTACTTC. Its protein is CASSPPGGEQYF.

This clone has just one count. The rearrangement uses TRBV18 and TRBJ1-1, with 7 bases identical to TRBD1. V shed 3 bases and J 3 bases; nucleotides not matched to a gene: 10. The V gene's germline CDR1 is KGHSH and CDR2 LQKENI. The CDR3 is 16 residues long. This CDR3 reads CASSPVPTGTYTEAFF. DNA for the CDR3: TGTGCCAGCTCACCTGTCCCGACAGGGACTTACACTGAAGCTTTCTTT.

This chain links TRBV2 with TRBJ2-7; D may be TRBD1 (5 bases). CDR1 is SNHLY, CDR2 FYNNEI, per germline. V gave up 6 bases and J gave up 4 bases, with 10 bases separating them. The CDR3 loop spans 12 amino acids. The CDR3 loop reads CASRDNKYEQYF. The CDR3, as DNA: TGTGCCAGCAGGGACAATAAGTACGAGCAGTACTTC.

This chain links TRBV28 with TRBJ1-2; 7 bases fit TRBD1. Germline V CDR1 and CDR2: MDHEN, SYDVKM. V shed 4 bases, J shed 5 bases, and the junction held 4 bases outside the gene matches. This CDR3 contains 13 residues. For the CDR3, the DNA is TGTGCCAGCAGTTCGACAGGGCAATATGGCTACACCTTC. Its translation is CASSSTGQYGYTF.